At least ten counts were recorded for the clone carrying this TCR beta chain. These data come from a study of T cells in Graves' hyperthyroidism and ophthalmopathy. Template material for amplifying TCR beta CDR3 regions consisted of RNA transcripts. With the HTBI primer set, the TCR CDR3 went through a first round of RT-PCR. TCRdb re-derived calls from the multiplex PCR reads in MiXCR, one entry per CDR3 protein. Of around 300,000 distinct CDR3 sequences listed, approximately 15% were seen once; the top ten hold about 26%. The source is a woman in her twenties or thirties with Graves' hyperthyroidism. The sequencing sample was made of blood.

DNA for the CDR3: TGCAGTGCCAAAACTATGGGACAGCAGTATGGCTACACCTTC. Translated, it gives CSAKTMGQQYGYTF. The chain couples TRBV20-1 to TRBJ1-2, with 7 positions matching TRBD1. Trimming took 6 bases from V and 5 from J; bases not matched to a gene: 12. The CDR3 totals 14 residues. Germline values: CDR1 DFQATT, CDR2 SNEGSKA (reference sequence).